This is a list of T cell receptor beta chains from one sample in a study of T-cell reconstitution after alpha-beta-depleted transplantation in children. TCRdb reprocessed the PCR reads via MiXCR and lists one record per CDR3 protein. The sample comprises about 640,000 distinct CDR3 sequences, 10% to 15% of which are singletons, and approximately 2.1% rests with the top ten. The specimen was PBMCs, mostly from graft donor cells, collected 360 days after TCRalphabeta/CD19-depleted stem cell transplant. The receptors were sampled from a male patient aged 10 to 17 who had a stem cell transplant for acute myeloid leukemia, so the T cells may come from the graft donor. The CDR3 runs from the conserved cysteine through the conserved F or W. The order of the fields is clone size, CDR3 length, J gene, V gene, D gene, CDR3 DNA, CDR3 protein. A D gene is named only where the DNA matches it firmly. Clone size, where shown, is once, few, many, or a class for clones that have expanded.

>many|13|TRBJ2-1|TRBV7-2|.
TGTGCCAGCAGCTTGCGACAAGGCGGCGGGCCGTTCTTC
CASSLRQGGGPFF
>.|14|TRBJ1-5|TRBV12-3/TRBV12-4|.
TGTGCCAGCAGTTTAACCCCAGGGTCGCAGCCCCAGCATTTT
CASSLTPGSQPQHF
>.|15|TRBJ2-7|TRBV7-9|.
TGTGCCAGCAGCAACCAGGGGATCGAAATCCACGAGCAGTACTTC
CASSNQGIEIHEQYF
>.|15|TRBJ1-1|TRBV5-1|.
TGCGCCAGCAGCTTGGAAGGGGGATTGAACACTGAAGCTTTCTTT
CASSLEGGLNTEAFF
>.|13|TRBJ1-6|TRBV30|.
TGTGCCTGGACACCGCAGGATAATTCACCCCTCCACTTT
CAWTPQDNSPLHF
>few|14|TRBJ2-1|TRBV4-3|.
TGCGCCAGCAGCCAAGCGTCTACCTACAATGAGCAGTTCTTC
CASSQASTYNEQFF
>.|16|TRBJ2-1|TRBV28|TRBD2
TGTGCCAGCAGTCCCGCAGCGGGAGAGGACTACAATGAGCAGTTCTTC
CASSPAAGEDYNEQFF
>.|13|TRBJ2-7|TRBV7-2|.
TGTGCCAGCAGCTCCCATCTGCCGGGCGAGCAGTACTTC
CASSSHLPGEQYF
>many|14|TRBJ2-3|TRBV12-3/TRBV12-4|.
TGTGCCAGCAGTTTTCTTATGGTAGGAGATACGCAGTATTTT
CASSFLMVGDTQYF
>.|15|TRBJ1-1|TRBV3-1|TRBD1
TGTGCCAGCAGCCCAAACAGGGGAGAGAACACTGAAGCTTTCTTT
CASSPNRGENTEAFF
>.|14|TRBJ2-1|TRBV18|TRBD2
TGTGCCAGCTCACCGTGGACTAGCACGAATGAGCAGTTCTTC
CASSPWTSTNEQFF
>few|17|TRBJ2-5|TRBV6-2/TRBV6-3|TRBD2
TGTGCCAGCAGGAAGCTGACTAGCGGGAGAAAAGGAGAGACCCAGTACTTC
CASRKLTSGRKGETQYF
>.|14|TRBJ2-7|TRBV29-1|TRBD2
TGCAGCGTTGAGAGTAGCGGGATTTTTAGCGAGCAGTACTTC
CSVESSGIFSEQYF
>few|17|TRBJ2-7|TRBV19|TRBD1
TGTGCCAGTAGTATAGGTATCCGGGACAGACCCTCCTACGAGCAGTACTTC
CASSIGIRDRPSYEQYF
>.|15|TRBJ2-1|TRBV7-9|TRBD2
TGTGCCAGCGCCTTGACGGGACTAGCAATCGATGAGCAGTTCTTC
CASALTGLAIDEQFF
>.|12|TRBJ2-3|TRBV20-1|.
TGCAGTGCTAGCCCAGTGACTACCGCCACGAATTTT
CSASPVTTATNF
>.|13|TRBJ2-1|TRBV20-1|TRBD2
TGCAGTGCTAGAAAGCCTAGCGGGACCGAGCAGTTCTTC
CSARKPSGTEQFF
>few|14|TRBJ2-1|TRBV19|TRBD2
TGTGCCAGTAGGGGTCTAGCGGTTAACAATGAGCAGTTCTTC
CASRGLAVNNEQFF
>many|13|TRBJ2-7|TRBV29-1|TRBD1
TGCAGCGTTGATAGGGGGCCCTCCTACGAGCAGTACTTC
CSVDRGPSYEQYF
>.|15|TRBJ2-1|TRBV12-3/TRBV12-4|TRBD2
TGTGCCAGCACCCCTAGGACTAGCGGGAGAGATGAGCAGTTCTTC
CASTPRTSGRDEQFF
>.|15|TRBJ1-1|TRBV18|.
TGTGCCAGCTCACCTACACCTCCCAGGAACACTGAAGCTTTCTTT
CASSPTPPRNTEAFF
>.|15|TRBJ2-7|TRBV12-3/TRBV12-4|.
TGTGCCAGCAGCCCCTTTCGACAGGCGACTTACGAGCAGTACTTC
CASSPFRQATYEQYF
>few|15|TRBJ2-2|TRBV20-1|TRBD1
TGCAGTGCCCCTAGGGACAGTGTGAACACCGGGGAGCTGTTTTTT
CSAPRDSVNTGELFF
>.|17|TRBJ2-1|TRBV5-4|TRBD2
TGTGCCAGCAGCTCGGGACTAGCGGGAGTGTACTACAATGAGCAGTTCTTC
CASSSGLAGVYYNEQFF
>many|18|TRBJ2-2|TRBV28|TRBD1
TGTGCCAGCAGTTTCCCTACCCCGACAGGGGGTACCACCGGGGAGCTGTTTTTT
CASSFPTPTGGTTGELFF
>few|15|TRBJ2-7|TRBV28|TRBD1
TGTGCCAGCAGACGCGACAGGGGGCGTTGGTACGAGCAGTACTTC
CASRRDRGRWYEQYF